This T cell receptor (beta chain) was sequenced in a study of shared clonotypes between healthy human individuals. Study-wide results and limits: Depth was large, yet rarefaction showed that sorted-subset sequencing was incomplete. Shared across a few donors were around 5% of the naive CD4 clonotypes.

Clones were sequenced by immunoSEQ multiplex PCR, and TCRdb holds only the in-frame ones, with some missing. The table lists more than 1 million clones, more than 75% of them singletons. Looked up from germline, CDR1 is SGHVS and CDR2 is FQNEAQ. CDR3 size: 16 residues. V shed 5 bases and J shed 1 base, with 12 bases lying between them. Turning to this clone: Its antigen is not known.

The sample taken for sequencing was memory CD4+ T cells from PBMCs. This sample's subset: CD45RA-negative fraction. The receptor was derived from a young man in good health. Some clones in this sample may be carry-over from other donors' samples. V gene TRBV7-8 combines with J gene TRBJ2-6; D gene uncertain. For the CDR3, the DNA is TGTGCCAGCAGCATGTCTCGCGTTTCTGGGGCCAACGTCCTGACTTTC. Amino acids: CASSMSRVSGANVLTF. Full variable domain (rest looked up from reference TRBV7-8 and TRBJ2-6): GAGVSQSPRYKVAKRGQDVALRCDPISGHVSLFWYQQALGQGPEFLTYFQNEAQLDKSGLPSDRFFAERPEGSVSTLKIQRTQQEDSAVYLCASSMSRVSGANVLTFGAGSRLTVL.